A selection of T cell receptor beta chains follows, all from one sample in a study of T cells expressing NK-cell markers. TCRdb reprocessed the 5' RACE reads, with one entry per CDR3 protein and no DNA. The sample holds about 550,000 distinct CDR3 sequences. Sequences were obtained from blood T cells: a sorted CD56 or NKG2C T cell subset, CD4+ or CD8+ T cells, or bulk PBMC T cells (not recorded which). The receptors were sampled from a man younger than 35 in good health. Each CDR3 is given with its conserved first and last residue.

TRBJ2-2	TRBV27	CASSLIPPNTGELFF
TRBJ2-5	TRBV25-1	CAGKDGYLQETQYF
TRBJ2-3	TRBV25-1	CASTMKNRPDTQYF
TRBJ2-2	TRBV2	CASTLGGTGELFF
TRBJ1-1	TRBV5-1	CASSNRDRTMNTEAFF
TRBJ2-3	TRBV14	CASSQETTDTQYF
TRBJ1-1	TRBV20-1	CSARKDWANTEAFF
TRBJ2-2	TRBV12-3/TRBV12-4	CASSLSPRAVGELFF
TRBJ2-1	TRBV20-1	CSAFLSGNMEQFF
TRBJ2-1	TRBV24-1	CATSARRAGGRSDEQFF
TRBJ2-3	TRBV9	CASSAALITTDTQYF
TRBJ1-5	TRBV6-2/TRBV6-3	CASSYTGTLLFQPQHF
TRBJ1-6	TRBV12-3/TRBV12-4	CASTEDQGFLAPLHF
TRBJ2-3	TRBV7-2	CASSPRRHPKSDTQYF
TRBJ1-1	TRBV25-1	CASSERAGARAFF
TRBJ2-2	TRBV7-9	CASSTLAGPTSGELFF
TRBJ1-1	TRBV11-2	CASSWGPGGPTEAFF
TRBJ2-1	TRBV6-2/TRBV6-3	CASTSRGEPYNEQFF
TRBJ2-1	TRBV20-1	CSARASALENEQFF
TRBJ2-2	TRBV6-2/TRBV6-3	CASSYPNSGTDTGELFF
TRBJ2-1	TRBV6-5	CASSYKVGLAGVSYNEQFF
TRBJ2-7	TRBV9	CASSVDGGAFYEQYF
TRBJ1-4	TRBV25-1	CASGPLNEKLFF